Following are 15 T cell receptor beta chains from one sample sequenced in a study of cytomegalovirus exposure and HLA in healthy donors. PCR employed 60 Vbeta and 13 Jbeta primers. Measured with immunoSEQ multiplex PCR; TCRdb has only the in-frame clones, and not every one. The table has 150,000 to 200,000 clones, around 83% seen once. The sequenced material came from PBMCs. The origin of the receptors is a man aged 40-55 years in good health and CMV-seropositive.

The CDR3 spells CASSPRAGGPDTQYF. Here the CDR3 DNA reads TGTGCCAGCAGCCCCCGAGCGGGAGGGCCAGATACGCAGTATTTT. The J gene is TRBJ2-3, the V gene TRBV9, with 10 positions matching TRBD2. The CDR3 contains 15 residues. V dropped 4 bases and J dropped 4; count of bases not matched to a gene: 6. Germline V gene data show CDR1 as SGDLS and CDR2 as YYNGEE.

The chain carries TRBV6-1 and TRBJ1-2; no definite D call. Germline CDR1 MNHNS, CDR2 SASEGT. The V end lost 7 bases, the J end lost 1 base, and 16 bases lay between the germline ends. CDR3 size: 15 residues. Here the CDR3 DNA reads TGTGCCAGCACCTCGGGAGGAGCGGGTAACTATGGCTACACCTTC. It codes for CASTSGGAGNYGYTF.

This chain links TRBV5-1 with TRBJ1-2, with a possible D match to TRBD1 (5 bases). The V end lost 5 bases, the J end lost 5 bases, and 13 bases lay between the germline ends. The CDR3 length is 13 residues. CDR1 SGHRS and CDR2 YFSETQ come from the germline V gene. In nucleotides, the CDR3 is TGCGCCAGCAGTTTAGACAGTGATTATGGCTACACCTTC. This codes for CASSLDSDYGYTF. Full variable domain (outside the CDR3, taken from reference TRBV5-1 and TRBJ1-2): KAGVTQTPRYLIKTRGQQVTLSCSPISGHRSVSWYQQTPGQGLQFLFEYFSETQRNKGNFPGRFSGRQFSNSRSEMNVSTLELGDSALYLCASSLDSDYGYTFGSGTRLTVV.

The chain employs TRBV7-3 and TRBJ1-2; no firm D call. Germline CDR1 SGHTA, CDR2 FQGTGA. The germline V and J ends were trimmed by 0 bases and 6 bases, with 14 bases remaining between them. The CDR3 is 15 amino acids. The CDR3 region has the DNA TGTGCCAGCAGCTTAACGTCTGCTCAGATCAATGGCTACACCTTC. Translating gives CASSLTSAQINGYTF. The variable domain in full, with the rest retrieved from reference TRBV7-3 and TRBJ1-2, is GAGVSQTPSNKVTEKGKYVELRCDPISGHTALYWYRQSLGQGPEFLIYFQGTGAADDSGLPNDRFFAVRPEGSVSTLKIQRTERGDSAVYLCASSLTSAQINGYTFGSGTRLTVV.

The rearrangement uses TRBV12-5 and TRBJ1-2; the D is unclear. Looked up from germline, CDR1 is LGHNT and CDR2 is FRNRAP. CDR3 length equals 14 residues. Trimming cost V 0 bases and J 3 bases, with 8 bases left between them. CDR3 in amino acids: CASGLVGRDYGYTF. The CDR3 region has the DNA TGTGCTAGTGGTTTGGTAGGGAGGGACTATGGCTACACCTTC.

This sequence joins TRBV27 and TRBJ1-1; D is uncertain. CDR3 length: 16 residues. Germline loops: CDR1 MNHEY, CDR2 SMNVEV (reference sequence). The ends were cut back, 3 bases at V and 1 base at J, with 15 bases in the middle. The CDR3, as DNA: TGTGCCAGCAGTTTTGTTTGGAGGGAGAGGAACACTGAAGCTTTCTTT. Translated: CASSFVWRERNTEAFF.

V is TRBV6-5 and J is TRBJ2-7; 11 nucleotides line up with TRBD2. Germline V gives CDR1 MNHEY, CDR2 SVGAGI. This CDR3 region has 15 residues. The junction had 3 bases not matched to a gene; V was cut back by 5 bases and J by 0 bases. CDR3 in DNA: TGTGCCAGCAGTACTAGCGGGAGTTTCTCCTACGAGCAGTACTTC. Its translation: CASSTSGSFSYEQYF.

The chain carries TRBV7-8 and TRBJ1-6; D may be TRBD1 (5 bases). The CDR3 is 13 amino acids. The germline gives CDR1 SGHVS, CDR2 FQNEAQ. Trimming cost V 5 bases and J 8 bases, with 10 bases left between them. The CDR3 sequence: CASSPRVDSPLHF. The CDR3 DNA sequence: TGTGCCAGCAGCCCCAGGGTGGATTCACCCCTCCACTTT. The full variable domain, with the rest looked up from reference TRBV7-8 and TRBJ1-6, is GAGVSQSPRYKVAKRGQDVALRCDPISGHVSLFWYQQALGQGPEFLTYFQNEAQLDKSGLPSDRFFAERPEGSVSTLKIQRTQQEDSAVYLCASSPRVDSPLHFGNGTRLTVT.

This chain connects TRBV11-2 to TRBJ2-7; D possibly corresponds to TRBD2 (6 bases). Germline assignment: CDR1 SGHAT and CDR2 FQNNGV. Trimming left V 5 bases short and J 0 bases short, with 14 bases between. This CDR3 spans 15 amino acids. The CDR3 DNA reads TGTGCCAGCAGCAAGGGCGGGGATAGCTCCTACGAGCAGTACTTC. Translating it yields CASSKGGDSSYEQYF.

The genes are TRBV2 and TRBJ2-7; 12 bases align to TRBD2. Trimming cost V 8 bases and J 7 bases; bases outside gene matches: 6. The CDR3 extends over 13 amino acids. The V gene's germline CDR1 is SNHLY and CDR2 FYNNEI. As DNA, the CDR3 is TGTGCCAGCCGACTAGCGGGAGTAGGGGAGCAGTACTTC. Translating it yields CASRLAGVGEQYF.

This chain joins TRBV15 and TRBJ2-3; possibly TRBD2 for D (5 bases). Germline V lookup: CDR1 LNHNV, CDR2 YYDKDF (reference sequence). V gave up 3 bases and J gave up 3 bases, with 10 bases separating them. There are 14 residues in the CDR3. In DNA, the CDR3 is TGTGCCACCAGCAGGGACTCGGCTACAGATACGCAGTATTTT. The encoded protein is CATSRDSATDTQYF.

V usage is TRBV27 and J usage is TRBJ2-1, with 11 bases lining up with TRBD2. V dropped 6 bases and J dropped 5; count of bases not matched to a gene: 3. The CDR3 length is 14 residues. Per the germline V gene, CDR1 is MNHEY and CDR2 is SMNVEV (reference sequence). Here the CDR3 reads CASRELAGDNEQFF. As DNA, the CDR3 is TGTGCCAGCAGGGAACTAGCGGGAGACAATGAGCAGTTCTTC.

This clone was detected only once. The CDR3 spells CASNPGRNEKLFF. The DNA for the CDR3 is TGTGCCAGCAATCCAGGGAGGAATGAAAAACTGTTTTTT. The chain is built from TRBV2 and TRBJ1-4, with D possibly being TRBD1 (5 bases). CDR1 is SNHLY, CDR2 FYNNEI, per germline. V was pared by 7 bases and J by 5 bases, with 11 bases between. This CDR3 has 13 residues.

The rearrangement joins TRBV2 to TRBJ1-2, with D perhaps matching TRBD1 (6 bases). V gave up 9 bases and J gave up 0 bases, with 14 bases separating them. Looked up from germline, CDR1 is SNHLY and CDR2 is FYNNEI. The CDR3 runs 14 residues. CDR3 loop: CASLQGPANYGYTF. The CDR3 nucleotides are TGTGCCAGTCTCCAGGGGCCAGCTAACTATGGCTACACCTTC.

The chain employs TRBV19 and TRBJ1-5, with 11 bases that match TRBD1. Trimming at V came to 5 bases and at J to 6 bases, leaving 3 bases not matched to a gene. Germline V gene sequence: CDR1 LNHDA, CDR2 SQIVND (reference sequence). CDR3 length: 14 residues. In nucleotides, the CDR3 is TGTGCCAGTAGTTGGACAGGGGGCACTCAGCCCCAGCATTTT. As protein: CASSWTGGTQPQHF.